This TCR beta chain is drawn from a study of early T cells in non-severe SARS-CoV-2 infection. Study overall: Unsorted whole-blood RNA was sequenced in bulk, leaving chains unpaired. Study findings and constraints: Anti-spike CD8 responses were favored by VDJdb matching, which missed private and CD4 specificities.

This clonotype was observed at least ten times. Its specificity is not known. Unique molecular identifiers tagged individual cDNA molecules. Via MiXCR, TCRdb re-called the 5' RACE reads, giving one row per CDR3 protein. In the table there are about 59,000 distinct CDR3 sequences, around 13% of which are singletons. This receptor was taken from an adult who was a healthcare worker with PCR-confirmed SARS-CoV-2 infection or an uninfected control (not recorded which). What was sequenced was whole blood.

CDR3 nucleotides: TGCGCCAGCAGCTTGGACGCGGGTTTCGGCTATGGCTACACCTTC. It translates to CASSLDAGFGYGYTF. The chain has TRBV5-1 and TRBJ1-2; no reliable D call. The germline V gene encodes CDR1 SGHRS and CDR2 YFSETQ. Trimming left V 0 bases short and J 4 bases short, with 13 bases between. CDR3 length equals 15 residues.